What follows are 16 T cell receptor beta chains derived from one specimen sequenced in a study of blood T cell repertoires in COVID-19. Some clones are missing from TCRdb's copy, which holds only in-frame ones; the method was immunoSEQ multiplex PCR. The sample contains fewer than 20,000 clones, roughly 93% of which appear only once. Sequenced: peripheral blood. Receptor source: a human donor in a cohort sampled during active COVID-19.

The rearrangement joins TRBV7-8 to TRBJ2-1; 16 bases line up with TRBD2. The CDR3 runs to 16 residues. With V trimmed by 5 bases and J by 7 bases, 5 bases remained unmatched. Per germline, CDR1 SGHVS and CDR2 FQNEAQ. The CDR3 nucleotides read TGTGCCAGCAGCCTGGGACTAGCGGGGGGGCAAAATGAGCAGTTCTTC. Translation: CASSLGLAGGQNEQFF.

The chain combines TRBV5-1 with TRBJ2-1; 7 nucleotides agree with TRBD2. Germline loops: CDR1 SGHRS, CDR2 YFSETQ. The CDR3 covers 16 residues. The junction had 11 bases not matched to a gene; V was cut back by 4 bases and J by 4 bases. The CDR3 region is CASSNPMAGAYNEQFF. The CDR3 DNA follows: TGCGCCAGCAGCAACCCGATGGCGGGAGCTTACAATGAGCAGTTCTTC.

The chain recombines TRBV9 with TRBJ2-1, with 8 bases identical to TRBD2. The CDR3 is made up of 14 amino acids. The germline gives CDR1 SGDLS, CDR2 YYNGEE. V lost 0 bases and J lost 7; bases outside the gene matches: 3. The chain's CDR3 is CASSVGLASNEQFF. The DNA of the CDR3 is TGTGCCAGCAGCGTAGGACTAGCGTCAAATGAGCAGTTCTTC.

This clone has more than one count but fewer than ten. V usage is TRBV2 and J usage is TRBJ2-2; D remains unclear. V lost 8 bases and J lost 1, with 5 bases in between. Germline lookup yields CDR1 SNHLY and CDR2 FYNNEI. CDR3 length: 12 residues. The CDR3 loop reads CASLRNTGELFF. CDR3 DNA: TGTGCCAGCCTCAGGAACACCGGGGAGCTGTTTTTT.

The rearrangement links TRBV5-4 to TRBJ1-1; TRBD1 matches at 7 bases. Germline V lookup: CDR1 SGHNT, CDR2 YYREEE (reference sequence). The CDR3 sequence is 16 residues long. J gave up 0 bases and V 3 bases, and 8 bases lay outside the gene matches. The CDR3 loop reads CASSSSFRGLNTEAFF. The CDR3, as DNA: TGTGCCAGCAGCTCATCATTCAGGGGGTTGAACACTGAAGCTTTCTTT.

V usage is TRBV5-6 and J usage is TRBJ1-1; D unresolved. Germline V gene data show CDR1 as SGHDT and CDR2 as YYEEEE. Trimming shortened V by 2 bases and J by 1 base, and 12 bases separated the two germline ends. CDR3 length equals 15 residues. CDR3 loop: CASSFRRVGNTEAFF. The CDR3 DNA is TGTGCCAGCAGCTTTAGGAGGGTTGGGAACACTGAAGCTTTCTTT.

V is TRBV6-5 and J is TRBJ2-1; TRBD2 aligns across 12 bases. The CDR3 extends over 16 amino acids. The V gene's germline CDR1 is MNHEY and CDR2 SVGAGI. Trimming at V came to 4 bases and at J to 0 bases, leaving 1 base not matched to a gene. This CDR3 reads CASSSSGGASYNEQFF. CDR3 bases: TGTGCCAGCAGTTCTAGCGGGGGGGCCTCCTACAATGAGCAGTTCTTC.

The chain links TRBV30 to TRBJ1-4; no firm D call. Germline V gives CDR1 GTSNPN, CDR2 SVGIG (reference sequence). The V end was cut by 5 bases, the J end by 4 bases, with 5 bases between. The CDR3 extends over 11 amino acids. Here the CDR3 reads CAWAHNEKLFF. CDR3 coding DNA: TGTGCCTGGGCACATAATGAAAAACTGTTTTTT.

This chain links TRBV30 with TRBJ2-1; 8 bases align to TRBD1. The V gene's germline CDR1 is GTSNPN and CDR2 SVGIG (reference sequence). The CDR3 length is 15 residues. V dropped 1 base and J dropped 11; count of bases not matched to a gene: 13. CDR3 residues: CAWSGTGTGPIKQFF. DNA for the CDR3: TGTGCCTGGAGTGGAACCGGGACAGGTCCTATCAAGCAGTTCTTC.

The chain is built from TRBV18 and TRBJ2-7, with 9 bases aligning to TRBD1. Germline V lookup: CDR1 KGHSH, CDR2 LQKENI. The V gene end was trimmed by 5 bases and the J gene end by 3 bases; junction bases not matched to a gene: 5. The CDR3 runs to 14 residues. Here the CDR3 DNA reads TGTGCCAGCTCATCCCCGGGACAGGGCTACGAGCAGTACTTC. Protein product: CASSSPGQGYEQYF.

The CDR3, as DNA: TGTGCCAGCAGCCTTCGGACAGGCAATGAAAAACTGTTTTTT. It specifies CASSLRTGNEKLFF. The J gene is TRBJ1-4, the V gene TRBV7-9, with 7 bases aligning to TRBD1. The CDR3 is made up of 14 amino acids. CDR1 and CDR2 from the germline V gene are SEHNR and FQNEAQ (reference sequence). V lost 5 bases, J lost 5 bases, and 5 bases stayed unmatched.

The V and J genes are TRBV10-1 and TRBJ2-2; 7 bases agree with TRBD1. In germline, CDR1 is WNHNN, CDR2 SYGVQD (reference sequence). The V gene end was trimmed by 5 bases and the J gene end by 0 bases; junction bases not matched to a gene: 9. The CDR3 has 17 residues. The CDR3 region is CASSIRQGIPNTGELFF. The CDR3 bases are TGCGCCAGCAGTATCCGACAGGGAATCCCGAACACCGGGGAGCTGTTTTTT.

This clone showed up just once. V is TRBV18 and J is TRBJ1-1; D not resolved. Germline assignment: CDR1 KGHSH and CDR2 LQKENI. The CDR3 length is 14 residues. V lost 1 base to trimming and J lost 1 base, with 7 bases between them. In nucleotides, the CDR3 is TGTGCCAGCTCACCACAGGAGCAGAACACTGAAGCTTTCTTT. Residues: CASSPQEQNTEAFF.

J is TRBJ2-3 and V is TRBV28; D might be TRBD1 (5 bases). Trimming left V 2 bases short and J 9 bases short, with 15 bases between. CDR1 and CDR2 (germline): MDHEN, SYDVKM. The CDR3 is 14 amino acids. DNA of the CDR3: TGTGCCAGCAGTTTAAGTGGCCTGGGGCGCACGCAGTATTTT. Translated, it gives CASSLSGLGRTQYF.

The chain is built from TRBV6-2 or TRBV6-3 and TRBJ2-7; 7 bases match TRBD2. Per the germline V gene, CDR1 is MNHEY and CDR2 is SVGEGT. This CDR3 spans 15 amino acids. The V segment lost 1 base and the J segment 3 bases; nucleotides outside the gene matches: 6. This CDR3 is CASSYFGGGRYEQYF. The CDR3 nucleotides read TGTGCCAGCAGTTACTTTGGCGGGGGACGCTACGAGCAGTACTTC.

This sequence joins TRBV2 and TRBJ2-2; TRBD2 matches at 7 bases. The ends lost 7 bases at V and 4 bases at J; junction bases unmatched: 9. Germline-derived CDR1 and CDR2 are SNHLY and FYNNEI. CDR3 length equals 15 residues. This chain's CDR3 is CASKVRGEVTGELFF. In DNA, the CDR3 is TGTGCCAGCAAGGTCCGGGGGGAGGTCACCGGGGAGCTGTTTTTT.